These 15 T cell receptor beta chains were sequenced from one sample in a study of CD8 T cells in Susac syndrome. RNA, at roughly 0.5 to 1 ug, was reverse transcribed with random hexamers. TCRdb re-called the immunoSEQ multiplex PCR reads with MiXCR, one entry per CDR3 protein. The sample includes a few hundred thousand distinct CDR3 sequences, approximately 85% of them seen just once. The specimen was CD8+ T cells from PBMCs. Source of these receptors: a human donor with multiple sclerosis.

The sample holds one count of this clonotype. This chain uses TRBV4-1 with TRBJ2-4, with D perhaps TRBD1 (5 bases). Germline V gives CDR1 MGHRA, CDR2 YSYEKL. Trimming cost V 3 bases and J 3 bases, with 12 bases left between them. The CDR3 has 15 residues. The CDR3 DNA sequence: TGCGCCAGCAGCCACCCCCCCAGGGACAAAAACATTCAGTACTTC. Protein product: CASSHPPRDKNIQYF.

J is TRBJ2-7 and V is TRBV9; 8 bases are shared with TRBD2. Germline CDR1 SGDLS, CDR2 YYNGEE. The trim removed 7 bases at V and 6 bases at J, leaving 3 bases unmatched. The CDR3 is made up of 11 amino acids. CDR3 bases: TGTGCCAGCGGCGGGAGGAGCGAGCAGTACTTC. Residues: CASGGRSEQYF.

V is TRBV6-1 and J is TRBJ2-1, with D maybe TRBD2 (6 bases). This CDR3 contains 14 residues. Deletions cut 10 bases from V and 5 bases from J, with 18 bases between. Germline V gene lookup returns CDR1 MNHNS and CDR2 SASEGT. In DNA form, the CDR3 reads TGTGCCACTCCTATTCTGGGAGGAAACAATGAGCAGTTCTTC. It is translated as CATPILGGNNEQFF.

The CDR3: CASSLDLGQTNEKLFF. CDR3 DNA: TGTGCCAGCAGCCTAGACCTGGGACAGACTAATGAAAAACTGTTTTTT. The V gene is TRBV7-9, the J gene TRBJ1-4, with 7 bases fitting TRBD1. The CDR3 covers 16 residues. Germline CDR1 and CDR2: SEHNR and FQNEAQ (reference sequence). The V gene end was trimmed by 5 bases and the J gene end by 2 bases; junction bases not matched to a gene: 8.

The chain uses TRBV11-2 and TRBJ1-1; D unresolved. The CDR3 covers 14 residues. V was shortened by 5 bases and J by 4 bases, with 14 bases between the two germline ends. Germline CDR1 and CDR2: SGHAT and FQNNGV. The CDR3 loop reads CASSLERPGTEAFF. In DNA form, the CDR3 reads TGTGCCAGCAGCCTCGAGCGACCCGGCACTGAAGCTTTCTTT.

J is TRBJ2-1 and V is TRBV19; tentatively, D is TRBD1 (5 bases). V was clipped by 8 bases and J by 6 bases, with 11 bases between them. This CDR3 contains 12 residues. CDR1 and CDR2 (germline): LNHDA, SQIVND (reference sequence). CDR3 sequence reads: CASQGRRNEQFF. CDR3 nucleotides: TGTGCCAGTCAGGGCAGGCGCAATGAGCAGTTCTTC.

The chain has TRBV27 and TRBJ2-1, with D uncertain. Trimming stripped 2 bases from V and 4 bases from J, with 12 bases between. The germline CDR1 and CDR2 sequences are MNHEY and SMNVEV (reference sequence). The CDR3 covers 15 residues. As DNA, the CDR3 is TGTGCCAGCAGTTTAACGAGGAGCCCTTACAATGAGCAGTTCTTC. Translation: CASSLTRSPYNEQFF.

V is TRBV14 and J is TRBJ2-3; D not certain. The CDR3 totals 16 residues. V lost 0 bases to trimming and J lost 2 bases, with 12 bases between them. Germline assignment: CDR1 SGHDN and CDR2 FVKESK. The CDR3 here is CASSQDRRQITDTQYF. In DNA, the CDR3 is TGTGCCAGCAGCCAAGACCGGAGACAAATCACAGATACGCAGTATTTT.

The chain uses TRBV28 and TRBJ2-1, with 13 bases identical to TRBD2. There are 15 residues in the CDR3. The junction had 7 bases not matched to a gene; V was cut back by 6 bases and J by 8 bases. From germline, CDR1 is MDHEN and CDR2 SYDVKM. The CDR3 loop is CASRVWTSGSYEQFF. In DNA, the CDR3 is TGTGCCAGCAGGGTTTGGACTAGCGGGAGTTATGAGCAGTTCTTC. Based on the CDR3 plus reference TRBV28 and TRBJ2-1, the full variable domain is DVKVTQSSRYLVKRTGEKVFLECVQDMDHENMFWYRQDPGLGLRLIYFSYDVKMKEKGDIPEGYSVSREKKERFSLILESASTNQTSMYLCASRVWTSGSYEQFFGPGTRLTVL.

DNA for the CDR3: TGTGCCACCAGCAGGAGGGGGGGCTCTGGGGCCAACGTCCTGACTTTC. Its protein product is CATSRRGGSGANVLTF. This chain joins TRBV15 and TRBJ2-6, with TRBD2 as a possible D gene (7 bases). In germline, CDR1 is LNHNV, CDR2 YYDKDF (reference sequence). The length of the CDR3 is 16 residues. Trimming cost V 3 bases and J 0 bases, with 9 bases left between them.

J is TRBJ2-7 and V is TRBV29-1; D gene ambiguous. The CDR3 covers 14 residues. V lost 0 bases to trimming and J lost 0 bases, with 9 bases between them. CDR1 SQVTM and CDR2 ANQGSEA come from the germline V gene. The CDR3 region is CSVEDRNSSYEQYF. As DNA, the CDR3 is TGCAGCGTTGAAGATCGGAACAGCTCCTACGAGCAGTACTTC.

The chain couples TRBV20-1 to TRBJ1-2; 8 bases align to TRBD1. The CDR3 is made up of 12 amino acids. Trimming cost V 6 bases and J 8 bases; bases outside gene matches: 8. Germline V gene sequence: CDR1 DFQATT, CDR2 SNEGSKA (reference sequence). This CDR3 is CSARTGTGGYTF. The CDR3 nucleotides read TGCAGTGCCAGGACAGGGACGGGGGGCTACACCTTC.

DNA for the CDR3: TGTGCCAGCAGGGAACAGGGGGGCTACACCTTC. This translates into CASREQGGYTF. The J gene is TRBJ1-2, the V gene TRBV6-5, with 7 nucleotides matching TRBD1. V lost 6 bases to trimming and J lost 8 bases; unmatched junction nucleotides: 3. CDR3 length: 11 amino acids. Germline-derived CDR1 and CDR2 are MNHEY and SVGAGI.

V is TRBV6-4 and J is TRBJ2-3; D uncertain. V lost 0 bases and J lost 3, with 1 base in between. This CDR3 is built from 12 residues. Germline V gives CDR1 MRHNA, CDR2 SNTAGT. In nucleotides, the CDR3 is TGTGCCAGCAGTGACTCTACAGATACGCAGTATTTT. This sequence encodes CASSDSTDTQYF.

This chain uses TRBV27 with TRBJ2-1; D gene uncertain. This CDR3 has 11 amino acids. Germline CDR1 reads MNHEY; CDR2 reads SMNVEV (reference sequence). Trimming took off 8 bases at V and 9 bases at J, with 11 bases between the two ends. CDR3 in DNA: TGTGCCAGCGCGCGGTGGGGTGAGCAGTTCTTC. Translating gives CASARWGEQFF.